What follows are 18 T cell receptor beta chains derived from one specimen sequenced in a study of cytomegalovirus exposure and HLA in healthy donors. PCR employed 60 Vbeta and 13 Jbeta primers. Repertoires were generated with immunoSEQ multiplex PCR, while TCRdb's copy carries only in-frame clones and drops some. Of fewer than 90,000 clones in the sample, approximately 76% were seen once. The specimen sequenced was PBMCs. The receptors come from a male donor in good health and CMV-seronegative.

This chain connects TRBV4-3 to TRBJ2-3; 13 bases align to TRBD2. Germline V gene lookup returns CDR1 LGHNA and CDR2 YSLEER. The CDR3 extends over 15 amino acids. J lost 8 bases, V lost 1 base, and 3 bases had no gene match. Here the CDR3 DNA reads TGCGCCAGCAGCCAAGTACTAGCGGGGGGGAGTACGCAGTATTTT. Its protein product is CASSQVLAGGSTQYF.

In its sample, this clone was seen a few times. This chain uses TRBV9 with TRBJ2-1, with 8 positions matching TRBD2. This CDR3 contains 13 residues. Trimming removed 3 bases from V and 12 bases from J; junction bases left unmatched: 8. CDR1 and CDR2 from the germline V gene are SGDLS and YYNGEE. The CDR3 spells CASSAQTSAAQFF. DNA for the CDR3: TGTGCCAGCAGCGCCCAGACTAGCGCCGCGCAGTTCTTC. The variable domain in full, completed from reference TRBV9 and TRBJ2-1, reads DSGVTQTPKHLITATGQRVTLRCSPRSGDLSVYWYQQSLDQGLQFLIQYYNGEERAKGNILERFSAQQFPDLHSELNLSSLELGDSALYFCASSAQTSAAQFFGPGTRLTVL.

The V and J genes are TRBV6-4 and TRBJ2-3, with TRBD1 matching over 10 bases. Looked up from germline, CDR1 is MRHNA and CDR2 is SNTAGT. The CDR3 sequence is 18 residues long. Trimming at V came to 7 bases and at J to 4 bases, leaving 17 bases not matched to a gene. CDR3 residues: CASIDRGRGVLGPDTQYF. As DNA, the CDR3 is TGTGCCAGCATCGACAGGGGGCGAGGGGTTCTCGGACCAGATACGCAGTATTTT.

The chain is built from TRBV29-1 and TRBJ2-1; D may be TRBD1 (6 bases). V lost 7 bases to trimming and J lost 7 bases, with 11 bases between them. The CDR3 runs to 11 residues. Germline V gene lookup returns CDR1 SQVTM and CDR2 ANQGSEA. This chain's CDR3 is CSGGPQNEQFF. The CDR3 DNA follows: TGCAGCGGGGGGCCGCAAAATGAGCAGTTCTTC.

J is TRBJ2-1 and V is TRBV7-2, with 13 bases matching TRBD2. V trimming: 2 bases; J trimming: 5 bases; junction bases outside the gene matches: 9. The germline gives CDR1 SGHTA, CDR2 FQGNSA. The CDR3 contains 18 residues. In DNA form, the CDR3 reads TGTGCCAGCAGCTTACTGACTAGCGGGGGGCCCAGCCACAATGAGCAGTTCTTC. Translated: CASSLLTSGGPSHNEQFF. Supplemented by reference TRBV7-2 and TRBJ2-1, the full variable domain reads GAGVSQSPSNKVTEKGKDVELRCDPISGHTALYWYRQSLGQGLEFLIYFQGNSAPDKSGLPSDRFSAERTGGSVSTLTIQRTQQEDSAVYLCASSLLTSGGPSHNEQFFGPGTRLTVL.

The genes are TRBV6-1 and TRBJ1-5; 7 bases align to TRBD1. The CDR3 runs 15 residues. Germline-derived CDR1 and CDR2 are MNHNS and SASEGT. Germline trimming cut 1 base from V and 3 bases from J; bases unmatched to any gene: 3. For the CDR3, the DNA is TGTGCCAGCAGTGAAGAACAGGGGAACAATCAGCCCCAGCATTTT. Protein sequence: CASSEEQGNNQPQHF.

The J gene is TRBJ1-5, the V gene TRBV29-1; 8 positions match TRBD1. The CDR3 consists of 14 residues. Trimming at V came to 7 bases and at J to 3 bases, leaving 8 bases not matched to a gene. Germline V lookup: CDR1 SQVTM, CDR2 ANQGSEA. CDR3 region: CSARQGSDNQPQHF. CDR3 DNA: TGCAGCGCCCGACAGGGGTCGGACAATCAGCCCCAGCATTTT. Combining the CDR3 with reference TRBV29-1 and TRBJ1-5 gives the whole variable domain SAVISQKPSRDICQRGTSLTIQCQVDSQVTMMFWYRQQPGQSLTLIATANQGSEATYESGFVIDKFPISRPNLTFSTLTVSNMSPEDSSIYLCSARQGSDNQPQHFGDGTRLSIL.

V is TRBV6-5 and J is TRBJ2-7, with D perhaps TRBD1 (5 bases). Trimming shortened V by 6 bases and J by 3 bases, and 6 bases separated the two germline ends. The CDR3 is made up of 11 amino acids. Germline loops: CDR1 MNHEY, CDR2 SVGAGI. Here the CDR3 DNA reads TGTGCCAGCAGGCAGGGCTACGAGCAGTACTTC. This gives the protein CASRQGYEQYF.

V gene TRBV9 combines with J gene TRBJ1-4; 7 positions agree with TRBD1. The CDR3 spans 15 residues. J lost 10 bases, V lost 4 bases, and 13 bases had no gene match. Germline CDR1 SGDLS, CDR2 YYNGEE. CDR3 region: CASSPQTGTEGKLFF. CDR3 DNA: TGTGCCAGCAGCCCACAGACAGGGACGGAGGGAAAACTGTTTTTT.

The J gene is TRBJ1-4, the V gene TRBV28; unclear D gene. Trimming took off 6 bases at V and 8 bases at J, with 13 bases between the two ends. The CDR3 has 13 residues. Per germline, CDR1 MDHEN and CDR2 SYDVKM. CDR3: CASRSPRGEKLFF. The CDR3 bases are TGTGCCAGCAGGAGCCCCAGAGGGGAAAAACTGTTTTTT.

This sequence joins TRBV25-1 and TRBJ1-4, with D unresolved. The CDR3 totals 16 residues. Trimming pared 0 bases from V and 3 bases from J, leaving 11 bases between. CDR1 and CDR2 (germline): MGHDK, SYGVNS. The CDR3 bases are TGTGCCAGCAGTGAATATCCCGACACGTCTAATGAAAAACTGTTTTTT. Translation gives CASSEYPDTSNEKLFF.

The chain employs TRBV6-1 and TRBJ2-7, with a weak D call TRBD1 (6 bases). V lost 7 bases to trimming and J lost 2 bases, with 18 bases between them. This CDR3 region has 15 residues. CDR1 is MNHNS and CDR2 is SASEGT in the germline V gene. CDR3 loop: CASKDPGTLAYEQYF. The CDR3 DNA sequence: TGTGCCAGCAAAGACCCCGGGACACTTGCCTACGAGCAGTACTTC.

The gene calls are TRBV19 and TRBJ2-3; D remains unclear. CDR3 size: 13 residues. Germline V gives CDR1 LNHDA, CDR2 SQIVND (reference sequence). V gave up 3 bases and J gave up 5 bases, with 9 bases separating them. As DNA, the CDR3 is TGTGCCAGTAGTATTAACAGAGAAGATACGCAGTATTTT. Its translation is CASSINREDTQYF.

The genes are TRBV5-8 and TRBJ1-1, with a weak D call TRBD1 (6 bases). Per the germline V gene, CDR1 is SGHTS and CDR2 is YDEGEE. The ends were cut back, 4 bases at V and 5 bases at J, with 21 bases in the middle. The CDR3 totals 16 residues. This CDR3 is CASSLGGQRAATEAFF. CDR3 DNA sequence: TGTGCCAGCAGCCTGGGGGGGCAGCGTGCCGCTACTGAAGCTTTCTTT.

The V and J genes are TRBV28 and TRBJ2-7; D possibly corresponds to TRBD1 (5 bases). The ends were cut back, 5 bases at V and 9 bases at J, with 17 bases in the middle. Germline CDR1 is MDHEN and CDR2 is SYDVKM. CDR3 length: 13 amino acids. The CDR3, as DNA: TGTGCCAGCAGTCCGACAGCCCCTCAGTGGCAGTACTTC. Amino acid sequence: CASSPTAPQWQYF.

CDR3 sequence reads: CASSFNRVEQYF. The CDR3 coding sequence is TGTGCCAGCAGTTTTAACAGGGTCGAGCAGTACTTC. This chain uses TRBV27 with TRBJ2-7; weak D call: TRBD1 (6 bases). V gave up 3 bases and J gave up 6 bases, with 9 bases separating them. CDR1 and CDR2 from the germline V gene are MNHEY and SMNVEV (reference sequence). This CDR3 comprises 12 residues.

The V call is TRBV18, the J call TRBJ1-2; 7 nucleotides agree with TRBD1. Trimming at V came to 3 bases and at J to 1 base, leaving 5 bases not matched to a gene. CDR1 KGHSH and CDR2 LQKENI come from the germline V gene. The CDR3 has 15 amino acids. In nucleotides, the CDR3 is TGTGCCAGCTCACCGAACAGGGGTTATAACTATGGCTACACCTTC. Amino acids: CASSPNRGYNYGYTF.

This clone was picked up a small number of times. The chain uses TRBV9 and TRBJ2-1, with a weak D call TRBD2 (6 bases). The V gene's germline CDR1 is SGDLS and CDR2 YYNGEE. The CDR3 consists of 15 residues. Trimming stripped 0 bases from V and 4 bases from J, with 11 bases between. CDR3 sequence (DNA): TGTGCCAGCAGCGTAGGTGGAGCGGGTTACAATGAGCAGTTCTTC. Amino acids: CASSVGGAGYNEQFF. Looking up the rest from reference TRBV9 and TRBJ2-1 gives the full variable domain: DSGVTQTPKHLITATGQRVTLRCSPRSGDLSVYWYQQSLDQGLQFLIQYYNGEERAKGNILERFSAQQFPDLHSELNLSSLELGDSALYFCASSVGGAGYNEQFFGPGTRLTVL.